The rows below give T cell receptor beta chains drawn from one sample of a study of cytomegalovirus exposure and HLA in healthy donors. Profiled with immunoSEQ multiplex PCR; TCRdb holds only in-frame clones, not every one. The sample holds under 70,000 clones, roughly 70% seen once. The material sequenced was PBMCs. The receptors shown here come from a man aged 35 to 55 in good health and CMV-seropositive. Both conserved end residues are part of each CDR3. A D gene is named only where the DNA matches it firmly. Clone size, where shown, is once, few, many, or a class for clones that have expanded.

CDR3 DNA: TGTGCCAGCAGTGGGGGGAGGCTAGTAGGGGACGAGCAGTACTTC; CDR3 protein: CASSGGRLVGDEQYF; V gene: TRBV2; J gene: TRBJ2-7; D gene: .; clone size: once
CDR3 DNA: TGTGCCAGCAGCTGGAGCCCCTATGGCTACACCTTC; CDR3 protein: CASSWSPYGYTF; V gene: TRBV5-6; J gene: TRBJ1-2; D gene: .; clone size: few
CDR3 DNA: TGTGCCAGCAGTTACTCGCGTCTCGGGACAGGCCTAGAGCAGTACTTC; CDR3 protein: CASSYSRLGTGLEQYF; V gene: TRBV6-6; J gene: TRBJ2-7; D gene: TRBD1; clone size: .
CDR3 DNA: TGTGCCAGCAGCTCCACGGGGATCCCCACAGATACGCAGTATTTT; CDR3 protein: CASSSTGIPTDTQYF; V gene: TRBV7-3; J gene: TRBJ2-3; D gene: .; clone size: .
CDR3 DNA: TGCGCCAGCAGCCAAGATGAGGAGAGATCTAGCACAGATACGCAGTATTTT; CDR3 protein: CASSQDEERSSTDTQYF; V gene: TRBV4-1; J gene: TRBJ2-3; D gene: .; clone size: once
CDR3 DNA: TGTGCCAGCAGTCTCGGGACAGGGAATGAAAAACTGTTTTTT; CDR3 protein: CASSLGTGNEKLFF; V gene: TRBV27; J gene: TRBJ1-4; D gene: TRBD1; clone size: .
CDR3 DNA: TGTGCCAGCAGCGTCACCCCAGAGACGGGGACCTACGAGCAGTACTTC; CDR3 protein: CASSVTPETGTYEQYF; V gene: TRBV9; J gene: TRBJ2-7; D gene: .; clone size: .
CDR3 DNA: TGCAGCGTCGGGGGGGCAGTTCTGAACTATGGCTACACCTTC; CDR3 protein: CSVGGAVLNYGYTF; V gene: TRBV29-1; J gene: TRBJ1-2; D gene: .; clone size: .
CDR3 DNA: TGTGCCAGCAGTAACCCAGAAGGGGCAGCAGATACGCAGTATTTT; CDR3 protein: CASSNPEGAADTQYF; V gene: TRBV6-1; J gene: TRBJ2-3; D gene: .; clone size: .
CDR3 DNA: TGTGCCAGCAGCTTAGGGACAGGGAACTATGGCTACACCTTC; CDR3 protein: CASSLGTGNYGYTF; V gene: TRBV7-2; J gene: TRBJ1-2; D gene: TRBD1; clone size: few
CDR3 DNA: TGCGCCAGCAGCCAAGATCAAGCAGGAGGAACCAACTATGGCTACACCTTC; CDR3 protein: CASSQDQAGGTNYGYTF; V gene: TRBV4-1; J gene: TRBJ1-2; D gene: .; clone size: .
CDR3 DNA: TGTGCCAGCAGCCGACGACAGGGGCCGACAGATACGCAGTATTTT; CDR3 protein: CASSRRQGPTDTQYF; V gene: TRBV11-3; J gene: TRBJ2-3; D gene: TRBD1; clone size: few
CDR3 DNA: TGTGCCAGCAGCTTAGTTCTCGGAACTAATGAAAAACTGTTTTTT; CDR3 protein: CASSLVLGTNEKLFF; V gene: TRBV7-9; J gene: TRBJ1-4; D gene: .; clone size: .
CDR3 DNA: TGTGCCAGCAGCTTAAAACAGGGGATTGAGACCCAGTACTTC; CDR3 protein: CASSLKQGIETQYF; V gene: TRBV13; J gene: TRBJ2-5; D gene: TRBD1; clone size: .
CDR3 DNA: TGTGCCAGCAGTTCCCAAACCGGGACAGAATCCTACGAGCAGTACTTC; CDR3 protein: CASSSQTGTESYEQYF; V gene: TRBV5-4; J gene: TRBJ2-7; D gene: TRBD1; clone size: .
CDR3 DNA: TGTGCCGGAGACCACTCGACAGGTCGCAATCAGCCCCAGCATTTT; CDR3 protein: CAGDHSTGRNQPQHF; V gene: TRBV7-6; J gene: TRBJ1-5; D gene: .; clone size: .
CDR3 DNA: TGTGCCAGCAGCTTAGTTGCGGGGACAGATACGCAGTATTTT; CDR3 protein: CASSLVAGTDTQYF; V gene: TRBV11-3; J gene: TRBJ2-3; D gene: .; clone size: .
CDR3 DNA: TGTGCCAGCAGCTTAGGGGACAGAGGCGGCTACACCTTC; CDR3 protein: CASSLGDRGGYTF; V gene: TRBV7-2; J gene: TRBJ1-2; D gene: TRBD1; clone size: .
CDR3 DNA: TGCGGGGGGACAGGGGCTCACTCCAAGAACACCGGGGAGCTGTTTTTT; CDR3 protein: CGGTGAHSKNTGELFF; V gene: TRBV29-1; J gene: TRBJ2-2; D gene: TRBD1; clone size: .
CDR3 DNA: TGCGCCAGCAGCTTGGGTAGCTCGGGTAGCACAGATACGCAGTATTTT; CDR3 protein: CASSLGSSGSTDTQYF; V gene: TRBV5-1; J gene: TRBJ2-3; D gene: .; clone size: .